This entry describes one T cell receptor beta chain. The antigen is unknown. Germline-derived CDR1 and CDR2 are SGHKS and YYEKEE (reference sequence). The ends lost 4 bases at V and 0 bases at J; junction bases unmatched: 8. The CDR3 is made up of 18 amino acids. Measured with immunoSEQ multiplex PCR; TCRdb has only the in-frame clones, and not every one. Of about 30,000 clones listed, over 75% are singletons. These data come from a study of T cells after posttransplantation cyclophosphamide. Study outcomes and limitations: Tissue-infiltrating T cells from skin or gut overlapped little with blood T cells. TRB clonality was highly associated with recipient CMV seropositivity and reactivation.

The naive gate required viable CD3+CD4+ or CD3+CD8+ cells with CCR7+CD45RA+CD45RO-CD95-CD27+CD28+ phenotype. This sequence joins TRBV5-5 and TRBJ2-6; 9 bases are shared with TRBD1. This TCR came from a man aged 30 to 39 in good health and a related stem cell transplant donor. Material for sequencing was naive CD4+ T cells sorted from blood. The CDR3 spells CASSSWTGVISGANVLTF. In nucleotides, the CDR3 is TGTGCCAGCAGCAGTTGGACAGGGGTCATCTCTGGGGCCAACGTCCTGACTTTC.